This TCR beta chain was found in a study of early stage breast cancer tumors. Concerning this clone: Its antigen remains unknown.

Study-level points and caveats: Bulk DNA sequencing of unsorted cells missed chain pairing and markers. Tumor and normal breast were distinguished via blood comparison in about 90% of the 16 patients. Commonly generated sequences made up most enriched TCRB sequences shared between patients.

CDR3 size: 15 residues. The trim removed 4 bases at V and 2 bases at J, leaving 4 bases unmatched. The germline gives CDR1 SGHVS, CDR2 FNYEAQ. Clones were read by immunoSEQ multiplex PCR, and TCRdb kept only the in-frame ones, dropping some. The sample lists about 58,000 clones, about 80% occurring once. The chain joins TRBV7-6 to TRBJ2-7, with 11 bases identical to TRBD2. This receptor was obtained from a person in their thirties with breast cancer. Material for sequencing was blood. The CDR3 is CASSSGLAETYEQYF. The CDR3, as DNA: TGTGCCAGCAGCTCGGGACTAGCGGAGACCTACGAGCAGTACTTC.